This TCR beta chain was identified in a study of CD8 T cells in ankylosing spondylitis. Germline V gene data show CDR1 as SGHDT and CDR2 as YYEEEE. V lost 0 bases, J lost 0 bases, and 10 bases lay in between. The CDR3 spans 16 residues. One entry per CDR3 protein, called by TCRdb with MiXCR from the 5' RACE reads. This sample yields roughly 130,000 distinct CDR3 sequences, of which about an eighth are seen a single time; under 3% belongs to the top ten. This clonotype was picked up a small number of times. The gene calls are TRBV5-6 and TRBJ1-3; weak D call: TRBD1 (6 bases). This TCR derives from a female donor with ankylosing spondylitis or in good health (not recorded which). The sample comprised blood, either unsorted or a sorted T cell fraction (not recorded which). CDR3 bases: TGTGCCAGCAGCTTGGAATGGACAGTCTCTGGAAACACCATATATTTT. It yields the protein CASSLEWTVSGNTIYF.